This T cell receptor beta chain was recorded in a study of T cells in tuberculosis (dated by TCRdb to the late 2010s). Regarding the research as a whole: The study combined CD1B tetramers and high-throughput TCR immunosequencing to characterize T cells specific for the mycobacterial lipid antigen glucose monomycolate (GMM). PBMC from active tuberculosis patients were archived either before standard anti-tuberculosis treatment began or within 7 days of the start of that treatment. In a South African clinical cohort, IGRA-negative adolescents, IGRA-positive adolescents with latent tuberculosis and adults with active tuberculosis were compared, with under 13 people in each group.

CDR1 and CDR2 are read off the germline V gene as SNHLY and FYNNEI. The CDR3 has 16 amino acids, counting the end cysteine and phenylalanine. Just CDR3 DNA is preserved here, 48 bases in frame from base 1. Summary of the overall study and its limitations: Clinical samples were selected based on which cryopreserved specimens were available, and the active tuberculosis cases were adults whereas the controls were adolescents. With the diverse GMM-specific repertoire as input, a classifier achieved under 90% accuracy (AUROC 0.75 to 0.95), whereas GEM motif frequencies as input gave approximately 70% accuracy. Smaller mean NN-distances to GMM-specific TCRs were observed in active tuberculosis TCR-alpha repertoires than in IGRA-negative controls, suggesting clonal expansion of GMM-specific TCRs. The smaller NN-distances were partly driven by shorter CDR3-alpha lengths in active tuberculosis patients, and the difference for TCR-beta did not reach statistical significance.

The immunoSEQ multiplex PCR assay was used to generate TCR libraries, with TCR-beta and/or TCR-alpha/delta assays applied to each sample. The amplified TCR libraries were sequenced on the Illumina high-throughput platform. As for how the authors treated the data: Clustering and dimensionality reduction relied on pairwise TCRdist distances among GMM-specific receptors from T cells that were either sorted ex vivo or expanded in vitro. Each clinical repertoire was scored by mean NN-distance, the average TCRdist to the nearest 10% of tetramer-positive reference sequences. To compute GEM TCR motif frequency, the fraction of unique TCRs matching known GEM sequences by V/J usage and CDR3 length was calculated. Active tuberculosis was classified by linear discriminant analysis with leave-one-out cross-validation, implemented in scikit-learn. In its TCRdb copy, this immuneACCESS table keeps in-frame sequences only and misses some clones. Where compared with another copy, unresolved V genes explain less than half of these, and the others have no known cause. V and J calls and clone size are those listed in that table; D and trimming were worked out from the DNA. This sample lists some 49,000 clones; roughly 95% were detected once. Under 1.5% of the sample is in the top ten clones.

This clone has just one count. Its target antigen remains unknown. At one boundary the junction diverges from the germline segment, which might be a read error. The intended sense of this specimen's time point label: new active TB diagnosis, blood taken before or within 7 days of starting treatment. Patients with active tuberculosis were defined as newly diagnosed, HIV-seronegative South African adults aged 18 years or older. Active tuberculosis was confirmed by positive sputum smear microscopy and/or positive M. tuberculosis culture. Unsorted cryopreserved PBMC were immunosequenced, covering on average about 100,000 T cells per clinical donor.

Sequenced material: PBMCs, taken at tuberculosis diagnosis. The clonotype originates from an adult with tuberculosis. Recombination linked TRBV2 to TRBJ2-5; the D segment could be TRBD2, given 6 matching bases. The CDR3 region reads CASREGFSGAAETQYF. The DNA sequence is TGTGCCAGCAGAGAAGGGTTTTCGGGAGCGGCAGAGACCCAGTACTTC.